The rows below give T cell receptor beta chains drawn from one sample of a study of Graves' ophthalmopathy and Graves' hyperthyroidism. TCRdb analysed the multiplex PCR reads with MiXCR anew, one entry per CDR3 protein. The sample contains 560,000 or so distinct CDR3 sequences, under 45% of which appear only once. Sequencing input: peripheral blood or thyroid tissue (not recorded which). All receptors derive from an adult man with Graves' hyperthyroidism. The CDR3 runs from the conserved cysteine through the conserved F or W. D genes are given only for firm matches. Size is stated for part of the rows, as once, few or many counts, or as a class when the clone is expanded.

>TRBD2|TRBV7-9|NA|TRBJ2-7
TGTGCCAGCAGCTCCCTAGCGGGGGGGCAGTACTTC
CASSSLAGGQYF
>TRBD1|TRBV3-1|many|TRBJ1-1
TGTGCCAGCAGCGCAGACAGGGTGAGACTGAACACTGAAGCTTTCTTT
CASSADRVRLNTEAFF
>NA|TRBV15|many|TRBJ2-7
TGTGCCACCAGCCATCCCCTCCGGACGTCTGCCTACGAGCAGTACTTC
CATSHPLRTSAYEQYF
>NA|TRBV4-1|few|TRBJ1-6
TGCGCCAGCAGCCAAGCCGGGGTAGGGATCTTGAATTCACCCCTCCACTTT
CASSQAGVGILNSPLHF
>NA|TRBV15|many|TRBJ2-7
TGTGCCACCAGCAGATCGGGGGCTACCTACGAGCAGTACTTC
CATSRSGATYEQYF
>NA|TRBV7-2|few|TRBJ2-3
TGTGCCAGCAGCTTAGCTTGGACAGCACAGCAGTATTTT
CASSLAWTAQQYF
>NA|TRBV29-1|NA|TRBJ1-2
TGCAGCGCCGGGACAATGACAGACACTAACTATGGCTACACCTTC
CSAGTMTDTNYGYTF
>NA|TRBV12-3/TRBV12-4|NA|TRBJ2-5
TGTGCCAGCACGCCAGAGAACCAAGAGACCCAGTACTTC
CASTPENQETQYF
>TRBD1|TRBV29-1|NA|TRBJ1-4
TGCAGCGTTCGGGCAGGGGGTGAAGCTGAAAAACTGTTTTTT
CSVRAGGEAEKLFF
>TRBD1|TRBV7-8|NA|TRBJ2-7
TGTGCCAGCAGCTTGGAGGACAGGGGGAACTACGAGCAGTACTTC
CASSLEDRGNYEQYF
>NA|TRBV3-1|NA|TRBJ2-7
TGTGCCAGCAGCCCCCTGTCCCCGGGCGAGCAGTACTTC
CASSPLSPGEQYF
>NA|TRBV2|many|TRBJ2-7
TGTGCCAGCATTGGGCTAGGGAACGAGCAGTACTTC
CASIGLGNEQYF
>NA|TRBV24-1|NA|TRBJ2-1
TGTGCCACCAGTTCCCCCTGGGGGAATGAGCAGTTCTTC
CATSSPWGNEQFF
>NA|TRBV6-5|once|TRBJ1-2
TGTGCCAGCAGTTCTTCTATGGTAACAAACTATGGCTACACCTTC
CASSSSMVTNYGYTF
>NA|TRBV12-3/TRBV12-4|NA|TRBJ1-2
TGTGCCAGCAGTTTAGCGAGGGCTAGCGGGGGCTACACCTTC
CASSLARASGGYTF
>TRBD1|TRBV19|NA|TRBJ1-5
TGTGCCAGTTACCAACCGGGACAGGGGGCTAAGCAGCCCCAGCATTTT
CASYQPGQGAKQPQHF
>TRBD1|TRBV7-9|many|TRBJ2-7
TGTGCCAGCAGCTTCCGGGACAGGGGGGAGCAGTACTTC
CASSFRDRGEQYF
>NA|TRBV7-8|many|TRBJ2-5
TGTGCCAGCAGCTTAGCGTCTCCACTCCACCCTCCTTGGGAGACCCAGTACTTC
CASSLASPLHPPWETQYF
>NA|TRBV7-9|many|TRBJ2-2
TGTGCCAGCAGCCTAACGACTGACGGGGAGCTGTTTTTT
CASSLTTDGELFF
>NA|TRBV9|NA|TRBJ1-1
TGTGCCAGCAGCGTAGGGGGGCGGGTGGACGCTGAAGCTTTCTTT
CASSVGGRVDAEAFF
>NA|TRBV7-3|NA|TRBJ2-7
TGTGCCAGCAGCTTAACAATTGGCCAGAACGAGCAGTACTTC
CASSLTIGQNEQYF
>TRBD1|TRBV27|NA|TRBJ2-7
TGTGCCAGCAGTTTAATAGGACAGGGGCACTACGAGCAGTACTTC
CASSLIGQGHYEQYF
>TRBD2|TRBV5-1|many|TRBJ2-7
TGCGCCAGCAGCTTGGAGCTAGCGGGGGCTTACGAGCAGTACTTC
CASSLELAGAYEQYF
>NA|TRBV29-1|NA|TRBJ1-5
TGCAGCGTTGGGGCATTTAGGGGCTACCAAGAGACCCAGCATTTT
CSVGAFRGYQETQHF
>NA|TRBV6-5|many|TRBJ1-2
TGTGCCAGCAGTTACGCAGACCTGCCAGCGCGCGGCTACACCTTC
CASSYADLPARGYTF
>TRBD2|TRBV25-1|many|TRBJ2-7
TGTGCCAGCAGTGAGATGTCTAGCGGGAGGTACGAGCAGTACTTC
CASSEMSSGRYEQYF
>NA|TRBV12-5|NA|TRBJ2-5
TGTGCTAGTGGTTTAGGAGCGGGTGGCCAAGAGACCCAGTACTTC
CASGLGAGGQETQYF
>TRBD1|TRBV6-5|NA|TRBJ1-3
TGTGCCAGCAGTTACGGGACAGAAAACACCATATATTTT
CASSYGTENTIYF
>TRBD2|TRBV13|many|TRBJ2-7
TGTGCCAGCAGCTTAGGGACTAGCGGGAGGATAAACTACGAGCAGTACTTC
CASSLGTSGRINYEQYF
>NA|TRBV6-6|NA|TRBJ2-7
TGTGCCAGCAGTTACTCTCTTCGGGGTGGCGCGTCCTACGAGCAGTACTTC
CASSYSLRGGASYEQYF
>NA|TRBV4-2|once|TRBJ2-7
TGTGCCAGCAGCCAGGGCGGGACACCCTCCTACGAGCAGTACTTC
CASSQGGTPSYEQYF
>NA|TRBV6-5|few|TRBJ1-2
TGTGCCAGCACCCCCCAGGTCCTCATACTTCAATATGGCTACACCTTC
CASTPQVLILQYGYTF
>TRBD1|TRBV9|NA|TRBJ1-1
TGTGCCAGCAGCTCGGGACAGGCTGGATTGGCTTTCTTT
CASSSGQAGLAFF
>TRBD1|TRBV12-3/TRBV12-4|many|TRBJ1-6
TGTGCCAGCAGACAAGGGGGCGGTAATTCACCCCTCCACTTT
CASRQGGGNSPLHF
>TRBD1|TRBV3-1|many|TRBJ2-7
TGTGCCAGCAGCCAAGCGACAGGGGCGAACTACGAGCAGTACTTC
CASSQATGANYEQYF
>TRBD1|TRBV20-1|NA|TRBJ2-5
TGCAGTGCTCCTGAGACAGGGGGCAAGACCCAGTACTTC
CSAPETGGKTQYF
>TRBD1|TRBV5-6|NA|TRBJ2-7
TGTGCCAGCAGCGGACAGGGGTCCCACGAGCAGTACTTC
CASSGQGSHEQYF